The source of this T cell receptor (beta chain) is a study of CD8+CD57+ T cells in acquired aplastic anemia. Across the whole study: Quantities of DNA derived from sorted CD4+ and CD8+ cells averaged around 3 ug.

This CDR3 is built from 19 residues. The J segment lost 3 bases and the V segment lost 4 bases, leaving 15 bases of the junction unmatched. CDR1 is ENHRY, CDR2 SYGVKD, per germline. Genomic DNA served as template for TCR beta VDJ and CDR3 profiling. MiXCR, applied by TCRdb to the reads, yields one record per CDR3 protein. The sample carries 200,000 to 250,000 distinct CDR3 sequences, about 60% recorded once. The patients chosen for sequencing had shown expansion of CD8+CD57+ cells (detected by flow cytometry). This clonotype was sampled from a human donor with aplastic anemia. The rearrangement joins TRBV10-3 to TRBJ2-6; 7 nucleotides agree with TRBD2. Sequences were obtained from sorted CD4+, CD8+, or CD8+CD57+ T cells (not recorded which) from PBMCs. CDR3 sequence: CAISGGSGGGRNGANVLTF. Written as DNA, the CDR3 is TGTGCCATCAGTGGGGGGAGTGGGGGGGGAAGAAATGGGGCCAACGTCCTGACTTTC.